This TCR beta chain was sequenced for a study of blood T cell repertoires in COVID-19. Generated by immunoSEQ multiplex PCR, the TCRdb table keeps only in-frame clones and is missing some. Here the sample spans roughly 400,000 clones, around 92% being singletons. From germline, CDR1 is SEHNR and CDR2 FQNEAQ (reference sequence). Trimming stripped 6 bases from V and 7 bases from J, with 9 bases between. The CDR3 has 11 amino acids. The chain carries TRBV7-9 and TRBJ1-1; D perhaps matches TRBD1 (6 bases). This TCR was sampled from a woman aged 30 to 39 who had recovered from COVID-19. Sequences were obtained from PBMCs or T cells enriched from blood (not recorded which). CDR3 bases: TGTGCCAGCAGGACAGGCCATGAAGCTTTCTTT. Protein product: CASRTGHEAFF.